One and the same sample provided the 9 T cell receptor beta chains below, sequenced in a study of radiation and T cells in renal cell carcinoma. The assay was immunoSEQ multiplex PCR, and TCRdb's table has in-frame clones only and misses some. The sample lists 40,000 to 45,000 clones; roughly 80% were seen once. Time point defined: blood 4 weeks post-SBRT, at nephrectomy. Treatment of the sample: 15 Gy SBRT to primary tumor, nephrectomy 4 weeks later. The sequencing here drew on blood, taken from a patient whose treatment included radiotherapy and nephrectomy. Receptors originate from a woman in her 70s with renal cell carcinoma.

The rearrangement links TRBV7-9 to TRBJ2-1; D is perhaps TRBD2 (6 bases). Trimming stripped 3 bases from V and 4 bases from J, with 13 bases between. The CDR3 extends over 15 amino acids. CDR1 SEHNR and CDR2 FQNEAQ come from the germline V gene (reference sequence). The CDR3 here is CASSFPGVGYNEQFF. CDR3 nucleotides: TGTGCCAGCAGCTTTCCGGGAGTGGGTTACAATGAGCAGTTCTTC.

This chain connects TRBV10-3 to TRBJ2-7; D remains unclear. The CDR3 length is 12 residues. Trimming stripped 2 bases from V and 3 bases from J, with 5 bases between. Germline V CDR1 and CDR2: ENHRY, SYGVKD. The CDR3 protein is CAISEDDYEQYF. The CDR3 coding sequence is TGTGCCATCAGTGAGGATGACTACGAGCAGTACTTC.

The rearrangement uses TRBV18 and TRBJ2-5; 16 positions match TRBD2. Looked up from germline, CDR1 is KGHSH and CDR2 is LQKENI. The ends lost 3 bases at V and 8 bases at J; junction bases unmatched: 6. The CDR3 covers 16 residues. The CDR3 coding sequence is TGTGCCAGCTCACCCGGGACTAGCGGGGGGGCCGAAACCCAGTACTTC. This codes for CASSPGTSGGAETQYF.

The V and J genes are TRBV18 and TRBJ2-2; D ambiguous. The CDR3 runs 17 residues. Between the trimmed V and J ends, which lost 3 bases and 1 base, there was a span of 15 bases. Looked up from germline, CDR1 is KGHSH and CDR2 is LQKENI. CDR3 nucleotides: TGTGCCAGCTCACCGGGTTTGCTGGGGATGAACACCGGGGAGCTGTTTTTT. This encodes CASSPGLLGMNTGELFF.

The J gene is TRBJ2-7, the V gene TRBV5-4, with 12 bases lining up with TRBD2. Germline lookup yields CDR1 SGHNT and CDR2 YYREEE (reference sequence). The CDR3 sequence is 14 residues long. With 4 bases clipped from V and 3 bases from J, the junction kept 2 bases outside the gene matches. The CDR3 coding sequence is TGTGCCAGCAGCCAGGGACTAGCGGGCTACGAGCAGTACTTC. It encodes CASSQGLAGYEQYF.

The gene calls are TRBV18 and TRBJ2-1; perhaps D is TRBD1 or TRBD2 (5 bases each). Per germline, CDR1 KGHSH and CDR2 LQKENI. With 2 bases removed from V and 9 bases from J, the gap between germline ends came to 11 bases. This CDR3 contains 13 residues. As DNA, the CDR3 is TGTGCCAGCTCACCAGTCGGGACCGGTGAGCAGTTCTTC. This encodes CASSPVGTGEQFF.

The V gene is TRBV2, the J gene TRBJ2-4; D may be TRBD1 or TRBD2 (5 bases each). The V gene's germline CDR1 is SNHLY and CDR2 FYNNEI. The ends were cut back, 1 base at V and 0 bases at J, with 13 bases in the middle. The CDR3 runs 17 residues. CDR3 DNA sequence: TGTGCCAGCAGTGAAGGGATGGGGGTATTAGCCAAAAACATTCAGTACTTC. Amino acids: CASSEGMGVLAKNIQYF. Using reference TRBV2 and TRBJ2-4 for the parts outside the CDR3, the full variable domain is EPEVTQTPSHQVTQMGQEVILRCVPISNHLYFYWYRQILGQKVEFLVSFYNNEISEKSEIFDDQFSVERPDGSNFTLKIRSTKLEDSAMYFCASSEGMGVLAKNIQYFGAGTRLSVL.

CDR3 DNA: TGTGCCAGCTCAGATGGAGGGAACACTGAAGCTTTCTTT. It is translated as CASSDGGNTEAFF. V is TRBV18 and J is TRBJ1-1; D remains ambiguous. Germline CDR1 KGHSH, CDR2 LQKENI. Trimming cost V 5 bases and J 1 base, with 8 bases left between them. The CDR3 loop spans 13 amino acids. Using reference TRBV18 and TRBJ1-1 for the parts outside the CDR3, the full variable domain is NAGVMQNPRHLVRRRGQEARLRCSPMKGHSHVYWYRQLPEEGLKFMVYLQKENIIDESGMPKERFSAEFPKEGPSILRIQQVVRGDSAAYFCASSDGGNTEAFFGQGTRLTVV.

The CDR3 nucleotides are TGTGCCAGCAGTTTTCCACAGGGGGCTGGCAATCAGCCCCAGCATTTT. This codes for CASSFPQGAGNQPQHF. This sequence joins TRBV6-6 and TRBJ1-5; the match to TRBD1 covers 9 bases. The CDR3 is 16 amino acids. From germline, CDR1 is MNHNY and CDR2 SVGAGI (reference sequence). V shed 4 bases, J shed 2 bases, and the junction held 6 bases outside the gene matches.